This T cell receptor beta chain was observed in a study of blood T cell repertoires in COVID-19. The method was immunoSEQ multiplex PCR; TCRdb's version includes in-frame clones alone and lacks a portion of them. The sample lists 45,000 to 65,000 clones, over 75% occurring once. Germline assignment: CDR1 KGHSH and CDR2 LQKENI. This CDR3 spans 14 amino acids. Trimming pared 2 bases from V and 1 base from J, leaving 8 bases between. This receptor was identified in a man aged 50-59 years with active COVID-19. This sequence joins TRBV18 and TRBJ1-1; D remains ambiguous. The source material was peripheral blood. CDR3 sequence (DNA): TGTGCCAGCTCACCATCAAACAGGAACACTGAAGCTTTCTTT. It codes for CASSPSNRNTEAFF.